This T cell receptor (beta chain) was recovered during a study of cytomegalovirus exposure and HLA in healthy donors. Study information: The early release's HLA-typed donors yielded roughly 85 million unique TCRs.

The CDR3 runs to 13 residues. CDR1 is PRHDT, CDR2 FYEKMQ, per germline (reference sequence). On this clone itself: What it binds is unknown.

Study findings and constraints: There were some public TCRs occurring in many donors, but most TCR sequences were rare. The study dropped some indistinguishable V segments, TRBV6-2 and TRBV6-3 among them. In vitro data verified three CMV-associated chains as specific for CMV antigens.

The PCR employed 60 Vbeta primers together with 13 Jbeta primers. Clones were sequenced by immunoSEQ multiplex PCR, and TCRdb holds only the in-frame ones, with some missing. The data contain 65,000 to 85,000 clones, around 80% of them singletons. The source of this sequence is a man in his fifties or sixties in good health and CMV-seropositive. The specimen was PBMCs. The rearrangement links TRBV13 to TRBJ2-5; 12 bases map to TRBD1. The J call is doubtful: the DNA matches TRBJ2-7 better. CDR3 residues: CASRGTGGFEQYF. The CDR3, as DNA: TGTGCCAGCAGGGGGACAGGGGGCTTCGAGCAGTACTTC.